This entry lists 11 T cell receptor beta chains sequenced from one sample in a study of control samples from healthy donors and cancer patients. Clones were read by immunoSEQ multiplex PCR, and TCRdb kept only the in-frame ones, dropping some. The data contain tens of thousands of clones, more than 80% of them singletons. The material sequenced was PBMCs. All receptors derive from a man aged 25 to 40 with colorectal cancer.

The chain links TRBV6-2 or TRBV6-3 to TRBJ1-1; 7 bases match TRBD1. CDR1 is MNHEY, CDR2 SVGEGT, per germline. V trimming: 4 bases; J trimming: 8 bases; junction bases outside the gene matches: 7. This CDR3 is 13 amino acids long. The CDR3 loop is CASSSGQPQEAFF. The DNA of the CDR3 is TGTGCCAGCAGTTCGGGACAGCCTCAAGAAGCTTTCTTT.

This clone was picked up one time. The chain has TRBV12-5 and TRBJ2-2; unclear D gene. The CDR3 loop spans 15 amino acids. The V and J ends lost 5 bases and 2 bases respectively, with 12 bases between them. CDR1 is LGHNT, CDR2 FRNRAP, per germline. This chain's CDR3 is CASGPFFGNTGELFF. In nucleotides, the CDR3 is TGTGCTAGTGGTCCATTCTTCGGTAACACCGGGGAGCTGTTTTTT.

J is TRBJ1-1 and V is TRBV6-2 or TRBV6-3; weak D call: TRBD1 (6 bases). V lost 2 bases and J lost 2, with 24 bases in between. Germline values: CDR1 MNHEY, CDR2 SVGEGT. CDR3 length: 19 amino acids. CDR3 region: CASSYTAGHTPAPNTEAFF. The DNA for the CDR3 is TGTGCCAGCAGTTACACAGCGGGACACACCCCTGCCCCCAACACTGAAGCTTTCTTT.

The rearrangement uses TRBV27 and TRBJ1-1, with D tentatively TRBD1 (5 bases). Germline CDR1 reads MNHEY; CDR2 reads SMNVEV (reference sequence). Trimming stripped 6 bases from V and 1 base from J, with 9 bases between. The CDR3 loop spans 13 amino acids. The CDR3 loop reads CASSRGKNTEAFF. CDR3 nucleotides: TGTGCCAGCAGCCGGGGCAAGAACACTGAAGCTTTCTTT.

The V gene is TRBV6-5, the J gene TRBJ1-3, with TRBD1 identical over 8 bases. Germline V gene data show CDR1 as MNHEY and CDR2 as SVGAGI. The length of the CDR3 is 15 residues. The trim removed 4 bases at V and 2 bases at J, leaving 4 bases unmatched. The DNA of the CDR3 is TGTGCCAGCAGTTCCAGGACAGGGACTGGAAACACCATATATTTT. It specifies CASSSRTGTGNTIYF.

This sequence joins TRBV5-1 and TRBJ1-1; tentative D call: TRBD1 (6 bases). Trimming took 3 bases from V and 8 from J, leaving 17 bases between them. The CDR3 consists of 14 residues. Germline V lookup: CDR1 SGHRS, CDR2 YFSETQ. CDR3 protein: CASSWGPSPPEAFF. Written as DNA, the CDR3 is TGCGCCAGCAGCTGGGGGCCCTCACCCCCAGAAGCTTTCTTT.

The chain has TRBV5-4 and TRBJ1-1; D is unclear. V was pared by 0 bases and J by 3 bases, with 6 bases between. Germline CDR1 is SGHNT and CDR2 is YYREEE (reference sequence). The CDR3 spans 13 residues. Here the CDR3 reads CASSLGVDTEAFF. CDR3 coding DNA: TGTGCCAGCAGCTTGGGCGTCGACACTGAAGCTTTCTTT.

This clone was seen a single time. The rearrangement joins TRBV6-2 or TRBV6-3 to TRBJ2-1, with TRBD2 identical over 9 bases. Looked up from germline, CDR1 is MNHEY and CDR2 is SVGEGT. V was clipped by 2 bases and J by 7 bases; unmatched bases: 18. This CDR3 is 19 amino acids long. CDR3 residues: CASSYRAASGDQYLNEQFF. In DNA, the CDR3 is TGTGCCAGCAGTTACAGGGCCGCTAGCGGGGACCAGTACCTTAATGAGCAGTTCTTC.

The chain employs TRBV2 and TRBJ1-6; D unresolved. V was shortened by 3 bases and J by 7 bases, with 7 bases between the two germline ends. This CDR3 has 13 residues. The germline CDR1 and CDR2 sequences are SNHLY and FYNNEI. The CDR3 here is CASSELGNSPLHF. CDR3 bases: TGTGCCAGCAGTGAGCTAGGGAATTCACCCCTCCACTTT.

The chain is built from TRBV6-5 and TRBJ1-5; 7 nucleotides agree with TRBD1. The junction had 6 bases not matched to a gene; V was cut back by 6 bases and J by 1 base. The CDR3 is 15 amino acids. CDR1 and CDR2 (germline): MNHEY, SVGAGI. The CDR3, as DNA: TGTGCCAGCAGAAAGCCGGGACAGAGCAATCAGCCCCAGCATTTT. Translated, it gives CASRKPGQSNQPQHF.

V is TRBV25-1 and J is TRBJ1-2; TRBD1 is a possible D gene (6 bases). Germline CDR1 reads MGHDK; CDR2 reads SYGVNS. Trimming pared 3 bases from V and 8 bases from J, leaving 16 bases between. The CDR3 runs to 14 residues. The CDR3 loop reads CASSDARGREGYTF. The DNA of the CDR3 is TGTGCCAGCAGTGATGCCAGGGGTCGTGAAGGCTACACCTTC.